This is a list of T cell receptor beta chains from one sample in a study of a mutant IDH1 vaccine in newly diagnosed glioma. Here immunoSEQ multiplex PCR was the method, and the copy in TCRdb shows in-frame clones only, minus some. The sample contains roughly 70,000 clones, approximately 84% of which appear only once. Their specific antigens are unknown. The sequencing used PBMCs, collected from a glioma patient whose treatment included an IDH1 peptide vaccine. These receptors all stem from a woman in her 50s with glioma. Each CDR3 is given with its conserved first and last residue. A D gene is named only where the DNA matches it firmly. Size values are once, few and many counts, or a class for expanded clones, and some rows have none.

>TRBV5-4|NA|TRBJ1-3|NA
TGTGCCAGCAGGGGGACCGACTCTGGAAACACCATATATTTT
CASRGTDSGNTIYF
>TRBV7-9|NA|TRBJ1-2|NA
TGTGCCAGCAGTGCTCCGGGTAAAACCTTCGCGGGCTACACCTTC
CASSAPGKTFAGYTF
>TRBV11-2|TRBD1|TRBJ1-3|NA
TGTGCCAGCAGCTCTACAGGGACAGGGCTAGGAAACACCATATATTTT
CASSSTGTGLGNTIYF
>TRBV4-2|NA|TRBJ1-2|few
TGTGCCAGCAGCCAAGTCGCAGGGTCCTCGTATGGCTACACCTTC
CASSQVAGSSYGYTF
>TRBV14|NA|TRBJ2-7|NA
TGTGCCAGCAGCGGCCGGGGCAGGACCTACGAGCAGTACTTC
CASSGRGRTYEQYF
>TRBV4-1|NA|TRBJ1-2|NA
TGCGCCAGCAGCCAAGAAAGGTCCCTAAACTATGGCTACACCTTC
CASSQERSLNYGYTF
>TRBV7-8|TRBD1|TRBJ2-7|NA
TGTGCCAGCACCCTGAACCCCCAGGGGGCTAGCTACGAGCAGTACTTC
CASTLNPQGASYEQYF
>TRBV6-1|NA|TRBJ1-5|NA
TGTGCCAGCAGTGAAGCCAAGGGGATCTATCAGCCCCAGCATTTT
CASSEAKGIYQPQHF
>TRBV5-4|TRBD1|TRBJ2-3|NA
TGTGCCAGCAGCGGGACAGGGAGCACAGATACGCAGTATTTT
CASSGTGSTDTQYF
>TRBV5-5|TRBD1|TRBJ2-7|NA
TGTGCCAGCAGCTTGGAGGGACAGGGCTACGAGCAGTACTTC
CASSLEGQGYEQYF
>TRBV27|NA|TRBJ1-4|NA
TGTGCCAGCAGTTTGTCGGGACGTCAAGCCACAACTAATGAAAAACTGTTTTTT
CASSLSGRQATTNEKLFF
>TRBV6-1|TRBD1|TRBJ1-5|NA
TGTGCCAGCAGCCCGGGACAGGGAAGGAATCAGCCCCAGCATTTT
CASSPGQGRNQPQHF